This T cell receptor (beta chain) was retrieved from a study of CD8+CD57+ T cells in acquired aplastic anemia listed by TCRdb under 2018. At the level of the whole study: A mean of around 3 ug of DNA, ranging from roughly 0.2 to 27.4 ug, was extracted from sorted CD4+ and CD8+ cells. A CD8+CD57+ expansion meant a frequency higher than the mean frequency seen in healthy subjects. Broader findings and caveats from the paper: CD8+ Simpson's diversity did not differ significantly between patients and healthy controls (P=0.060). Although roughly 30 CD8+ CDR3 sequences were shared by patients and controls, these sequences appeared highly expressed in patients and within the immunodominant clones of patients.

Genomic DNA was used as template for profiling of TCR beta VDJ combinations and CDR3 sequences. An Illumina HiSeq 2000 was the platform used for TCR repertoire sequencing. The authors' analysis ran thus. Repertoire assessment relied on Simpson's diversity index, CDR3 size and DJ length profiles, and TRBV/TRBJ rearrangement plots. The most abundant DNA sequence in the deep sequencing data was taken as the immunodominant clone. CDR3 amino acid sequences were screened for sharing across subjects and were compared with published repertoires and the VDJdb database. TCRdb trimmed public reads at Q25 via fastp, called clones via MiXCR and kept in-frame beta chains. Merged by CDR3 protein, the rows form single entries marked with the most common genes and DNA. The V and J calls here are based on TCRdb, not the publication. Across this sample there are about 160,000 distinct CDR3 sequences, with about 50% seen only once. Of the sample, under 40% is held by the ten largest clones.

Note on this clonotype: It has no known antigen specificity. No base qualities exist here, and no much larger clone lies one base off it.

Flow cytometry had shown CD8+CD57+ cell expansion in the patients selected for sequencing. All patients had severe acquired aplastic anemia diagnosed by International Study of Aplastic Anemia and Agranulocytosis and Camitta criteria. No patient had received any therapy when blood was sampled. TCR repertoires of sorted CD4+ and CD8+ blood T cells from severe aplastic anemia patients and healthy subjects were deep-sequenced in the study. Patients were enrolled in the USA under clinicaltrials.gov protocols 00001620, 01623167, 00001397, 00071045, 00081523 and 00961064. Ficoll-Paque density gradient centrifugation was used to isolate peripheral blood mononuclear cells. Before DNA extraction, CD4+ and CD8+ T cells were sorted with FACS or magnetic beads. Trimming accounts for 0 bases at V and 5 bases at J, while the number of junction bases matched to no gene is 13. The germline V gene (reference sequence) specifies MNHEY as CDR1 and SMNVEV as CDR2. The CDR3 has 17 amino acids, counting the end cysteine and phenylalanine. CDR3 DNA is the only sequence kept; it has 51 bases, read in frame from the first base.

Sequenced: sorted CD4+, CD8+, or CD8+CD57+ T cells (not recorded which) from PBMCs. The receptor's source is a human donor with aplastic anemia. The rearranged segments are TRBV27 and TRBJ2-7; 7 central nucleotides agree with TRBD1. CDR3 reads: CASSLSQTGAMVDEQYF. The DNA sequence is given as TGTGCCAGCAGTTTATCGCAAACAGGGGCTATGGTCGACGAGCAGTACTTC.